The 30 T cell receptor beta chains presented below share a single source sample, sequenced in a study of STAT5B mutations in CD4+ large granular lymphocyte leukemia. The protocol was immunoSEQ multiplex PCR, while the TCRdb copy is restricted to in-frame clones and leaves out a portion. Of 30,000 to 40,000 clones listed, 76% are singletons. Material for sequencing was CD4+ T cells from blood buffy coats. These receptors originate from a human donor in good health.

The chain carries TRBV9 and TRBJ1-1, with D perhaps matching TRBD1 (6 bases). V gave up 4 bases and J gave up 1 base, with 8 bases separating them. The length of the CDR3 is 13 residues. The V gene's germline CDR1 is SGDLS and CDR2 YYNGEE. CDR3 sequence (DNA): TGTGCCAGCAGCCGGGGACAGAACACTGAAGCTTTCTTT. It specifies CASSRGQNTEAFF.

V is TRBV7-6 and J is TRBJ2-7; D call uncertain. Trimming took off 3 bases at V and 1 base at J, with 10 bases between the two ends. The CDR3 extends over 14 amino acids. The germline gives CDR1 SGHVS, CDR2 FNYEAQ. CDR3 in amino acids: CASSLGTDSYEQYF. In DNA, the CDR3 is TGTGCCAGCAGCTTGGGAACAGATTCCTACGAGCAGTACTTC.

This chain uses TRBV5-6 with TRBJ2-5; D is unresolved. This CDR3 is built from 16 residues. In germline, CDR1 is SGHDT, CDR2 YYEEEE. Trimming took off 2 bases at V and 2 bases at J, with 16 bases between the two ends. CDR3 sequence reads: CASSLTRTPLQETQYF. CDR3 DNA: TGTGCCAGCAGCTTAACCCGGACCCCCCTGCAAGAGACCCAGTACTTC.

This CDR3 reads CASRDGQGAEYEQYF. Here the CDR3 DNA reads TGTGCCAGCAGGGATGGACAGGGGGCGGAATACGAGCAGTACTTC. V and J are TRBV6-1 and TRBJ2-7; 11 bases align to TRBD1. The CDR3 has 15 residues. The J segment lost 4 bases and the V segment lost 6 bases, leaving 8 bases of the junction unmatched. CDR1 MNHNS and CDR2 SASEGT come from the germline V gene.

CDR3 sequence (DNA): TGTGCCAGCTCACCTCCTGGTTCTGGAAACACCATATATTTT. Amino acids: CASSPPGSGNTIYF. The chain couples TRBV18 to TRBJ1-3; unclear D gene. CDR3 size: 14 residues. Germline V gene data show CDR1 as KGHSH and CDR2 as LQKENI. The V end was cut by 3 bases, the J end by 1 base, with 7 bases between.

The chain combines TRBV7-2 with TRBJ2-7; D possibly corresponds to TRBD2 (5 bases). This CDR3 is 12 amino acids long. Per germline, CDR1 SGHTA and CDR2 FQGNSA. With 5 bases removed from V and 5 bases from J, the gap between germline ends came to 10 bases. The CDR3 nucleotides are TGTGCCAGCAGCCCAAAGGGAGACGAGCAGTACTTC. Its protein product is CASSPKGDEQYF.

In its sample, this clone was seen once. The CDR3 nucleotides read TGCGCCAGCAGTCCCGGGCCGGGACAGGGCGGCGAGCAGTACTTC. Its protein is CASSPGPGQGGEQYF. This rearrangement joins TRBV4-1 to TRBJ2-7; 9 bases line up with TRBD1. Trimming at V came to 6 bases and at J to 6 bases, leaving 12 bases not matched to a gene. Germline values: CDR1 MGHRA, CDR2 YSYEKL. The CDR3 totals 15 residues.

As DNA, the CDR3 is TGTGCCAGCAGCTATTCGGGACAGGGCGGGTCACCCCTCCACTTT. Amino acids: CASSYSGQGGSPLHF. V is TRBV11-3 and J is TRBJ1-6; 9 nucleotides align to TRBD1. V gave up 4 bases and J gave up 10 bases; unmatched junction bases: 8. Germline assignment: CDR1 SGHNT and CDR2 YENEEA. This CDR3 spans 15 amino acids.

V is TRBV15 and J is TRBJ2-2; D is ambiguous. V lost 0 bases and J lost 4, with 6 bases in between. Germline V gene data show CDR1 as LNHNV and CDR2 as YYDKDF (reference sequence). The CDR3 runs 14 residues. CDR3 protein: CATSRDGVTGELFF. CDR3 sequence (DNA): TGTGCCACCAGCAGAGATGGGGTCACCGGGGAGCTGTTTTTT.

V usage is TRBV7-9 and J usage is TRBJ2-5; TRBD2 is a possible D gene (5 bases). Trimming left V 5 bases short and J 4 bases short, with 17 bases between. The CDR3 sequence is 15 residues long. The V gene's germline CDR1 is SEHNR and CDR2 FQNEAQ (reference sequence). CDR3 DNA: TGTGCCAGCAGCGCGGGTGCATCCATTGTAGAGACCCAGTACTTC. Encoded protein: CASSAGASIVETQYF.

The J gene is TRBJ2-7, the V gene TRBV18; D is unresolved. CDR1 is KGHSH, CDR2 LQKENI, per germline. The V and J ends lost 0 bases and 1 base respectively, with 13 bases between them. CDR3 length: 16 residues. CDR3 sequence: CASSPPGFTGSYEQYF. Written as DNA, the CDR3 is TGTGCCAGCTCACCACCAGGTTTTACCGGGTCCTACGAGCAGTACTTC.

This chain uses TRBV11-2 with TRBJ1-1; D perhaps matches TRBD1 (6 bases). The germline gives CDR1 SGHAT, CDR2 FQNNGV. Deletions cut 4 bases from V and 1 base from J, with 10 bases between. This CDR3 spans 14 amino acids. CDR3 coding DNA: TGTGCCAGCAGCTCCCGGGACACGAACACTGAAGCTTTCTTT. Its translation is CASSSRDTNTEAFF.

This chain uses TRBV12-5 with TRBJ2-5; 9 nucleotides line up with TRBD2. Unmatched junction bases numbered 2, after V lost 6 bases and J lost 3 bases. The CDR3 sequence is 13 residues long. CDR1 and CDR2 (germline): LGHNT, FRNRAP. The CDR3: CASGGLAKETQYF. CDR3 DNA sequence: TGTGCTAGTGGAGGACTAGCGAAAGAGACCCAGTACTTC.

DNA for the CDR3: TGTGCCACCACCCGGGACTCCTTAGGGGAAAAACTGTTTTTT. It yields the protein CATTRDSLGEKLFF. V and J are TRBV15 and TRBJ1-4, with a possible D match to TRBD1 (5 bases). Germline V CDR1 and CDR2: LNHNV, YYDKDF (reference sequence). The CDR3 spans 14 residues. V was cut by 7 bases and J by 8 bases, with 17 bases left in between.

This clone was recorded only once. V usage is TRBV9 and J usage is TRBJ2-7; the D gene is possibly TRBD1 (5 bases). The germline CDR1 and CDR2 sequences are SGDLS and YYNGEE. The CDR3 sequence is 14 residues long. Trimming left V 0 bases short and J 2 bases short, with 9 bases between. The CDR3 coding sequence is TGTGCCAGCAGCGTAGGGACAAGTACCTACGAGCAGTACTTC. This translates into CASSVGTSTYEQYF.

The chain joins TRBV29-1 to TRBJ1-5, with 8 bases lining up with TRBD1. This CDR3 is built from 14 residues. Germline CDR1 reads SQVTM; CDR2 reads ANQGSEA. With V trimmed by 7 bases and J by 3 bases, 8 bases remained unmatched. CDR3 in amino acids: CSATGGQANQPQHF. The CDR3 bases are TGCAGCGCCACAGGGGGACAGGCCAATCAGCCCCAGCATTTT.

The chain employs TRBV29-1 and TRBJ2-2; 13 nucleotides match TRBD2. Germline CDR1 and CDR2: SQVTM and ANQGSEA. This CDR3 region has 15 residues. V lost 3 bases to trimming and J lost 6 bases; unmatched junction nucleotides: 4. The DNA for the CDR3 is TGCAGCGTTGATAGTACTAGCGGGGGGGCCGGGGAGCTGTTTTTT. It specifies CSVDSTSGGAGELFF.

This clone was seen once. This chain connects TRBV11-2 to TRBJ2-7; 11 nucleotides match TRBD1. Germline CDR1 reads SGHAT; CDR2 reads FQNNGV. J lost 1 base, V lost 5 bases, and 7 bases had no gene match. CDR3 length equals 16 residues. The CDR3 region is CASSTRTGGLSYEQYF. The CDR3 DNA reads as TGTGCCAGCAGCACCAGGACAGGGGGCCTTTCCTACGAGCAGTACTTC.

The chain uses TRBV2 and TRBJ1-2; D is undetermined. The CDR3 totals 13 residues. CDR1 and CDR2 from the germline V gene are SNHLY and FYNNEI. V was trimmed by 2 bases and J by 2 bases, leaving 6 bases between them. CDR3 region: CASSETVNYGYTF. DNA of the CDR3: TGTGCCAGCAGTGAAACAGTAAACTATGGCTACACCTTC. Complete variable domain (other parts from reference TRBV2 and TRBJ1-2): EPEVTQTPSHQVTQMGQEVILRCVPISNHLYFYWYRQILGQKVEFLVSFYNNEISEKSEIFDDQFSVERPDGSNFTLKIRSTKLEDSAMYFCASSETVNYGYTFGSGTRLTVV.

The J gene is TRBJ2-2, the V gene TRBV6-1, with 7 bases matching TRBD1. V was clipped by 8 bases and J by 4 bases; unmatched bases: 10. Germline V CDR1 and CDR2: MNHNS, SASEGT. This CDR3 is built from 15 residues. The CDR3 is CASQGVVPVTGELFF. The CDR3 DNA is TGTGCCAGCCAGGGGGTAGTTCCCGTCACCGGGGAGCTGTTTTTT.

V is TRBV7-9 and J is TRBJ2-7; 7 bases map to TRBD1. This CDR3 is built from 14 residues. The germline V gene has CDR1 SEHNR and CDR2 FQNEAQ (reference sequence). J was trimmed by 4 bases and V by 3 bases; bases with no gene match: 6. The CDR3 DNA reads TGTGCCAGCAGCTTGACAGGGATGTCTTACGAGCAGTACTTC. Its protein is CASSLTGMSYEQYF.

V gene TRBV9 combines with J gene TRBJ1-6, with 9 bases that match TRBD1. The germline V gene encodes CDR1 SGDLS and CDR2 YYNGEE. The CDR3 spans 16 residues. The V segment lost 3 bases and the J segment 9 bases; nucleotides outside the gene matches: 10. The CDR3 spells CASSATGGASGSPLHF. The DNA for the CDR3 is TGTGCCAGCAGCGCAACAGGGGGCGCGTCTGGTTCACCCCTCCACTTT.

There are a few counts of this clone. The CDR3 coding sequence is TGTGCCAGCAGCCCCCCTGCTAGCGGAGAGGAGTTTTTCTTC. It translates to CASSPPASGEEFFF. This chain uses TRBV28 with TRBJ2-1, with 7 nucleotides matching TRBD2. CDR1 MDHEN and CDR2 SYDVKM come from the germline V gene. Losses at the gene ends were 6 bases for V and 16 bases for J; bases not matched to a gene: 18. The length of the CDR3 is 14 residues.

The chain recombines TRBV15 with TRBJ2-3; D call uncertain. The ends were cut back, 0 bases at V and 1 base at J, with 5 bases in the middle. This CDR3 region has 14 residues. Germline V CDR1 and CDR2: LNHNV, YYDKDF (reference sequence). The CDR3 loop reads CATSRDRGTDTQYF. The DNA of the CDR3 is TGTGCCACCAGCAGAGATCGGGGCACAGATACGCAGTATTTT.

The V call is TRBV18, the J call TRBJ2-5; D may be TRBD2 (6 bases). Germline-derived CDR1 and CDR2 are KGHSH and LQKENI. CDR3 length: 15 amino acids. V was cut by 3 bases and J by 2 bases, with 13 bases left in between. CDR3 sequence reads: CASSPSGLTQETQYF. CDR3 sequence (DNA): TGTGCCAGCTCACCGTCGGGACTTACTCAAGAGACCCAGTACTTC.

In this sample, this clone turned up once. This sequence joins TRBV15 and TRBJ1-2; TRBD1 matches 9 bases. The CDR3 is 16 amino acids. V was pared by 0 bases and J by 9 bases, with 11 bases of the junction left unmatched. CDR1 and CDR2 from the germline V gene are LNHNV and YYDKDF (reference sequence). In DNA form, the CDR3 reads TGTGCCACCAGCAGAGAGGCACAGGGGGCCTCTCTCAGCTACACCTTC. Amino acid sequence: CATSREAQGASLSYTF. The variable domain in full, with the rest retrieved from reference TRBV15 and TRBJ1-2, is DAMVIQNPRYQVTQFGKPVTLSCSQTLNHNVMYWYQQKSSQAPKLLFHYYDKDFNNEADTPDNFQSRRPNTSFCFLDIRSPGLGDTAMYLCATSREAQGASLSYTFGSGTRLTVV.

The chain couples TRBV6-5 to TRBJ2-7, with a weak D call TRBD2 (6 bases). The germline V gene has CDR1 MNHEY and CDR2 SVGAGI. V was shortened by 6 bases and J by 0 bases, with 12 bases between the two germline ends. The CDR3 length is 14 residues. Written as DNA, the CDR3 is TGTGCCAGCAGGCGGGACGGTACCTCCTACGAGCAGTACTTC. Translation: CASRRDGTSYEQYF.

The CDR3 protein is CASSFASGGPYEQYF. In DNA, the CDR3 is TGTGCCAGCAGCTTCGCTAGCGGGGGGCCCTACGAGCAGTACTTC. The chain joins TRBV7-8 to TRBJ2-5; 11 bases are shared with TRBD2. The J call may be in error: the DNA end matches TRBJ2-7 better. Germline values: CDR1 SGHVS, CDR2 FQNEAQ. CDR3 length: 15 residues.

The chain couples TRBV2 to TRBJ2-3; TRBD2 matches 8 bases. Looked up from germline, CDR1 is SNHLY and CDR2 is FYNNEI. The junction had 7 bases not matched to a gene; V was cut back by 5 bases and J by 6 bases. The CDR3 is 14 residues long. The CDR3 DNA follows: TGTGCCAGCAGTACGGGAGGGCCAGGGGATACGCAGTATTTT. This gives the protein CASSTGGPGDTQYF.

This clone has only a few counts. The gene calls are TRBV7-6 and TRBJ1-5; D call uncertain. Germline-derived CDR1 and CDR2 are SGHVS and FNYEAQ. Trimming removed 0 bases at V and 4 bases at J, with 7 bases between. The CDR3 has 14 residues. CDR3 nucleotide sequence: TGTGCCAGCAGCTTAGCCGATAGGAATCAGCCCCAGCATTTT. It translates to CASSLADRNQPQHF.